This TCR beta chain was sequenced for a study of PD-1 blockade in mismatch repair-deficient tumors. The data were produced by immunoSEQ multiplex PCR, yet TCRdb's version contains in-frame clones alone and is incomplete. The repertoire holds fewer than 100,000 clones, with approximately 81% as singletons. In this sample, this clone turned up a few times. Its antigen is not known. The V gene's germline CDR1 is MDHEN and CDR2 SYDVKM. Between the trimmed V and J ends, which lost 6 bases and 0 bases, there was a span of 12 bases. The CDR3 contains 14 residues. Study-level findings and limits: Tumor-resident clones, often undetectable pretreatment in blood, expanded then contracted after pembrolizumab.

Mismatch repair deficiency was confirmed in all patients, by PCR or immunohistochemistry. The rearrangement uses TRBV28 and TRBJ2-7; the D call may be TRBD1 or TRBD2 (5 bases each). The clonotype comes from an adult with mismatch repair-deficient cancer. The source was peripheral blood, collected 12 weeks after starting pembrolizumab. The CDR3 region is CASRPGRYSYEQYF. The CDR3 DNA reads as TGTGCCAGCAGACCGGGACGGTACTCCTACGAGCAGTACTTC.